This TCR beta chain was recovered during a study of OX40 agonist ivuxolimab in advanced cancers. CDR3 length: 16 amino acids. Germline assignment: CDR1 SGHTA and CDR2 FQGNSA. V lost 5 bases to trimming and J lost 5 bases, with 18 bases between them. TCRdb keeps only in-frame clones here, not all; method: immunoSEQ multiplex PCR. Of 20,000 to 30,000 clones in the sample, around 90% were seen once. This chain uses TRBV7-2 with TRBJ1-4, with unresolved D. This TCR was sampled from an adult with an advanced solid tumor such as melanoma, head and neck, liver or kidney cancer. Material: CD4+ or CD8+ T cells sorted from blood, obtained in a trial of the OX40 agonist ivuxolimab. The CDR3 DNA is TGTGCCAGCAGCCGTACCCCGGCCGGCCTCAATGAAAAACTGTTTTTT. It translates to CASSRTPAGLNEKLFF. Looking up the rest from reference TRBV7-2 and TRBJ1-4 gives the full variable domain: GAGVSQSPSNKVTEKGKDVELRCDPISGHTALYWYRQSLGQGLEFLIYFQGNSAPDKSGLPSDRFSAERTGGSVSTLTIQRTQQEDSAVYLCASSRTPAGLNEKLFFGSGTQLSVL.